This TCR beta chain was profiled in a study of blood T cell repertoires in COVID-19. Measured with immunoSEQ multiplex PCR; TCRdb has only the in-frame clones, and not every one. This sample has roughly 170,000 clones, with about 86% found just once. Germline-derived CDR1 and CDR2 are SGHAT and FQDESV (reference sequence). This CDR3 is 14 amino acids long. Trimming left V 1 base short and J 3 bases short, with 9 bases between. In this sample, this clone turned up a few times. The chain has TRBV11-1 and TRBJ2-5; D ambiguous. Sequences were obtained from peripheral blood. The clonotype originates from a woman aged 18-29 years who had recovered from COVID-19. The CDR3 is CASSLVFGEETQYF. CDR3 coding DNA: TGTGCCAGCAGCTTAGTGTTCGGAGAAGAGACCCAGTACTTC.